This TCR beta chain was sequenced in a study of CD8+ T cells in alopecia areata. Study overall: Dosing spanned 6 to 18 months on tofacitinib, then 6 months off drug.

Both CD4+ and CD8+ T cells were separated by sorting PBMCs. This CDR3 is built from 16 residues. Trimming took off 5 bases at V and 1 base at J, with 17 bases between the two ends. Germline-derived CDR1 and CDR2 are SGHAT and FQNNGV. cDNA reverse transcribed from extracted RNA served as the sequencing template. The repertoire was sequenced with immunoSEQ multiplex PCR; TCRdb's copy has only in-frame clones and lacks some. The repertoire has tens of thousands of clones, 55% to 75% of them found once; the top ten carry approximately 15%. This clone appeared a single time. This clonotype was sampled from a human donor with alopecia areata. The genes are TRBV11-2 and TRBJ1-2; no firm D call. The source material was CD8+ T cells sorted from blood, sampled at week 0. This CDR3 reads CASSPLAGYHNYGYTF. CDR3 sequence (DNA): TGTGCCAGCAGCCCCCTTGCTGGGTACCATAACTATGGCTACACCTTC. Based on the CDR3 plus reference TRBV11-2 and TRBJ1-2, the full variable domain is EAGVAQSPRYKIIEKRQSVAFWCNPISGHATLYWYQQILGQGPKLLIQFQNNGVVDDSQLPKDRFSAERLKGVDSTLKIQPAKLEDSAVYLCASSPLAGYHNYGYTFGSGTRLTVV.